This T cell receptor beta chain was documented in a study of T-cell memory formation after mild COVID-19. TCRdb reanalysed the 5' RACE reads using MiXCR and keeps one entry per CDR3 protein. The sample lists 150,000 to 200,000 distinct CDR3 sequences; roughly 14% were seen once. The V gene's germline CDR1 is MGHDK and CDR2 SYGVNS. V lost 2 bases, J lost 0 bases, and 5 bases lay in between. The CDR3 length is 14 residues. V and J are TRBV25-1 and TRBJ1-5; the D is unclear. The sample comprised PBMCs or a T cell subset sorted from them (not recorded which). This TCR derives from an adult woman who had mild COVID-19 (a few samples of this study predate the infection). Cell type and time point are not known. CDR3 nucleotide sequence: TGTGCCAGCAGTGAACAGGCTAGCAATCAGCCCCAGCATTTT. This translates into CASSEQASNQPQHF.